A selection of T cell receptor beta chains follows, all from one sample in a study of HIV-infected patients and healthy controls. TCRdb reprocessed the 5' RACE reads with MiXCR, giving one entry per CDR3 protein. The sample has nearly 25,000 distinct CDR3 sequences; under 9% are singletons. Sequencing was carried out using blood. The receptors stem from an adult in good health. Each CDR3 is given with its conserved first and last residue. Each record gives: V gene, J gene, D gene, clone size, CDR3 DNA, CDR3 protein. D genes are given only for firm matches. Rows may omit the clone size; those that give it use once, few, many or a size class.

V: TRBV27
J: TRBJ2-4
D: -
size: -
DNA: TGTGCCAGCAGTACTTATGGCAAAAACATTCAGTACTTC
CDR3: CASSTYGKNIQYF

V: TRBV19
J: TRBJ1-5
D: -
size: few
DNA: TGTGCCAGTAGTCCCTGGGGGGGACTCAATCAGCCCCAGCATTTT
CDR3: CASSPWGGLNQPQHF

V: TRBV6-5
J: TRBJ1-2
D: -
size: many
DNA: TGTGCCACACGCGGGGAGGGACCCTATGGCTACACCTTC
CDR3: CATRGEGPYGYTF

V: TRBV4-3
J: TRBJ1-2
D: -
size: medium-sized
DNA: TGCGCCAGCAGCCAAGACTGGGTCCGGCGCCGGGATGGCTACACCTTC
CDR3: CASSQDWVRRRDGYTF

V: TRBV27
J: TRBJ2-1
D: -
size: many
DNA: TGTGCCAGCACAGGGTATAGGGATTCCCACAATGAGCAGTTCTTC
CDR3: CASTGYRDSHNEQFF

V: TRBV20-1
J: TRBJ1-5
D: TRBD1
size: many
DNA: TGCAGTGCTAGAGACCCTGGGACAGGGCCTTCTAATAGCAATCAGCCCCAGCATTTT
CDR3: CSARDPGTGPSNSNQPQHF

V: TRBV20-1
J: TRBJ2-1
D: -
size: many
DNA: TGCAGTGCTAGCGGGGAATACAATGAGCAGTTCTTC
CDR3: CSASGEYNEQFF

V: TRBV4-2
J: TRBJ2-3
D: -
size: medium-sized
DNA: TGTGCCAGCAGCCAAGAAAGGGGCCCAGATACGCAGTATTTT
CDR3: CASSQERGPDTQYF

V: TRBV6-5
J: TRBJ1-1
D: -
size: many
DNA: TGTGCCAGCAGTTACTCGAGAAGCAGGGCCACTGAAGCTTTCTTT
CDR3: CASSYSRSRATEAFF

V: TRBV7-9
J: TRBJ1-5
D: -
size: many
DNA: TGTGCCAGCAGCTTAGGGGGGGTCCCTCAGCCCCAGCATTTT
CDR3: CASSLGGVPQPQHF

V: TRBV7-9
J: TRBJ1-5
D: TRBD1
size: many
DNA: TGTGCCAGCAGCTACGGGACAGAGCTCAATCAGCCCCAGCATTTT
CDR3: CASSYGTELNQPQHF

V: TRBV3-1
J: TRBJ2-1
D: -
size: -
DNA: TGTGCCAGCAGCCAAGGCTCAATGATTAATGAGCAGTTCTTC
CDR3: CASSQGSMINEQFF

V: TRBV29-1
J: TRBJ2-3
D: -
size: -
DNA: TGCAGCGTTCCGACAGAACCTAGCACAGATACGCAGTATTTT
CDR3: CSVPTEPSTDTQYF

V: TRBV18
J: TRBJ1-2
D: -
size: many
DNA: TGTGCCAGCTCACCACAGTGGGGGTCCCAAGATGGCTACACCTTC
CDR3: CASSPQWGSQDGYTF

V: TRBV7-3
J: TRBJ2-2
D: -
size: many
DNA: TGTGCCAGCAGCTTACTAGCTCAGGGCACCGGGGAGCTGTTTTTT
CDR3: CASSLLAQGTGELFF

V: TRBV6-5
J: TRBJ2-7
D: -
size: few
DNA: TGTGCCAGCAGCCGCCGGTCCTCTTGGGAGCAGTACTTC
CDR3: CASSRRSSWEQYF

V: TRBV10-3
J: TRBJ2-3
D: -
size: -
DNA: TGTGCCATCACTGGACAAGCTAGCACAGATACGCAGTATTTT
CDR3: CAITGQASTDTQYF

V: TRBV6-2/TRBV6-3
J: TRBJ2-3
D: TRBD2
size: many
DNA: TGTGCCAGCAGACCGCTGATTAGCGGGGGGGAAATCACAGATACGCAGTATTTT
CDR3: CASRPLISGGEITDTQYF

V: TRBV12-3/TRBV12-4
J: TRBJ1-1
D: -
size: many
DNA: TGTGCCAGCAGTTTAGAGAGGATTGAAGCTTTCTTT
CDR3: CASSLERIEAFF